The entry below gives a single T cell receptor (beta chain) sequence along with its context. This CDR3 has 12 residues. Germline V gene lookup returns CDR1 GTSNPN and CDR2 SVGIG (reference sequence). With 2 bases removed from V and 5 bases from J, the gap between germline ends came to 7 bases. The record originates from a study of cytomegalovirus exposure and HLA in healthy donors. The PCR was carried out with 60 Vbeta primers and 13 Jbeta primers. Sequenced by immunoSEQ multiplex PCR; TCRdb stores in-frame clones only, minus some. Found here are about 150,000 clones, 70% to 80% of them singletons; the top ten hold around 13%.

This TCR was recovered from a man in his forties in good health and CMV-seropositive. Sequencing was carried out using PBMCs. This sequence joins TRBV30 and TRBJ1-5; D is undetermined. This CDR3 reads CAWSFRDQPQHF. The CDR3 bases are TGTGCCTGGAGTTTCCGGGATCAGCCCCAGCATTTT.